This TCR beta chain was retrieved from a study of blood T cells in healthy people across ages. Overall study context: About one barcoded TCR beta cDNA was captured per two T cells.

CDR3 length equals 15 residues. V lost 2 bases to trimming and J lost 5 bases; unmatched junction nucleotides: 6. The use of a sample-barcoded 5' primer and a J-beta primer mix characterized a second PCR of about 7 to 12 cycles. MiXCR, run by TCRdb on the 5' RACE reads, gives a single entry per CDR3 protein. The table includes about a million distinct CDR3 sequences, about 53% detected once. In terms of origin and age, donors were healthy Caucasian individuals from Russia aged roughly 6 to 95. Per-sample PBMC isolation yielded at least 6 million cells. RNA extraction gave at least 6 micrograms of total RNA per sample.

The receptor was isolated from a woman in her fifties or sixties in good health. This sequence joins TRBV12-3 or TRBV12-4 and TRBJ1-2; TRBD1 matches 9 bases. The sequencing sample was made of blood. The CDR3 DNA sequence: TGTGCCAGCAGTTTATCTGGACAGGGGTCGTATGGCTACACCTTC. Translated: CASSLSGQGSYGYTF.